This T cell receptor beta chain originates from a study of blood T cell repertoires in COVID-19. The overall study: Spain, Italy and the United States supplied samples that represented acute and convalescent COVID-19.

As handled by the study authors: Reference gene primer amplification in the assay estimated nucleated cell counts. TCRdb keeps only in-frame clones here, not all; method: immunoSEQ multiplex PCR. That table supplies the V and J calls and clone size; D and trimming were determined from the DNA. The repertoire has approximately 440,000 clones, 70% to 90% of them found once; the top ten carry roughly an eighth. CDR3 length equals 17 residues. CDR1 and CDR2 from the germline V gene are SGHDT and YYEEEE. The V segment lost 2 bases and the J segment 7 bases; nucleotides outside the gene matches: 13. The count of this clone is one. Patients from Seattle were sampled longitudinally, starting during active infection.

The sample was peripheral blood. This clonotype originated in a woman in her 50s with COVID-19, enrolled during active disease. The V call is TRBV5-6, the J call TRBJ2-5; 11 positions agree with TRBD2. The DNA of the CDR3 is TGTGCCAGCAGCTTCGGACTAACTAGCGGGGGCTCCGGGACCCAGTACTTC. It encodes CASSFGLTSGGSGTQYF.